This TCR beta chain appears in the sequencing data of a study of blood T cell repertoires in COVID-19. Sequencing was performed with immunoSEQ multiplex PCR; in TCRdb, only in-frame clones are kept and a portion is missing. The sample yields approximately 76,000 clones, around 90% seen once. Germline V CDR1 and CDR2: SGHDT, YYEEEE. CDR3 length: 18 amino acids. V lost 3 bases and J lost 3, with 22 bases in between. Sequenced sample: peripheral blood. V and J are TRBV5-6 and TRBJ1-3; D ambiguous. The receptor's source is a human donor in a cohort sampled during active COVID-19. CDR3 protein: CASSYYSTAEGFGNTIYF. As DNA, the CDR3 is TGTGCCAGCAGCTACTACAGTACCGCGGAGGGCTTTGGAAACACCATATATTTT.